Presented here are 27 T cell receptor beta chains from one specimen sequenced in a study of blood T cell repertoires in COVID-19. Only in-frame clones appear in the TCRdb table, and some are missing; sequencing was by immunoSEQ multiplex PCR. The table has roughly 250,000 clones, 88% seen once. Material: peripheral blood. The receptors were gathered from a woman aged 25 to 39 with acute or convalescent COVID-19.

J is TRBJ2-1 and V is TRBV19, with 8 positions matching TRBD1. CDR3 length: 13 amino acids. V lost 9 bases and J lost 2; bases outside the gene matches: 3. Germline CDR1 and CDR2: LNHDA and SQIVND (reference sequence). In nucleotides, the CDR3 is TGTGCCAGCGACAGGGGTACCTACAATGAGCAGTTCTTC. Translated, it gives CASDRGTYNEQFF.

V and J are TRBV7-9 and TRBJ1-2, with D possibly being TRBD1 (5 bases). The V gene lost 3 bases and the J gene lost 8 bases, with 10 bases spanning the gap. The CDR3 is made up of 12 amino acids. Germline V gene sequence: CDR1 SEHNR, CDR2 FQNEAQ (reference sequence). In DNA form, the CDR3 reads TGTGCCAGCAGCTTCAACAGGCCCGGCTACACCTTC. Translation: CASSFNRPGYTF.

The chain carries TRBV6-6 and TRBJ2-7; TRBD1 is a possible D gene (6 bases). V lost 6 bases and J 4 bases, leaving 13 bases between the germline ends. This CDR3 spans 13 amino acids. Germline V gene sequence: CDR1 MNHNY, CDR2 SVGAGI (reference sequence). CDR3 DNA sequence: TGTGCCAGCAGGAGTACAGGGTGGTACGAGCAGTACTTC. Protein: CASRSTGWYEQYF.

The chain employs TRBV5-1 and TRBJ2-5, with 12 bases that match TRBD2. The ends lost 0 bases at V and 2 bases at J; junction bases unmatched: 5. The CDR3 is 17 amino acids. The germline gives CDR1 SGHRS, CDR2 YFSETQ. The CDR3 region has the DNA TGCGCCAGCAGCTTGGCCTTGACTAGCGGGGGACAAGAGACCCAGTACTTC. It codes for CASSLALTSGGQETQYF.

The chain couples TRBV3-1 (or the pseudogene TRBV3-2) to TRBJ1-1; a possible D gene is TRBD1 (6 bases). V was shortened by 4 bases and J by 0 bases, with 12 bases between the two germline ends. The V gene's germline CDR1 is LGHDT and CDR2 YNNKEL (reference sequence). There are 15 residues in the CDR3. The CDR3 DNA reads as TGTGCCAGCAGCCCTACAGGACAGCTGAACACTGAAGCTTTCTTT. Protein product: CASSPTGQLNTEAFF.

This clone was observed a few times. V and J are TRBV6-5 and TRBJ2-7; D may be TRBD1 (5 bases). Trimming stripped 2 bases from V and 0 bases from J, with 11 bases between. This CDR3 is built from 15 residues. Germline V gene sequence: CDR1 MNHEY, CDR2 SVGAGI. As DNA, the CDR3 is TGTGCCAGCAGTTACCTCTATCAGGGCTCCTACGAGCAGTACTTC. This translates into CASSYLYQGSYEQYF.

The chain has TRBV5-1 and TRBJ2-3, with D possibly TRBD2 on 5 matching bases. Germline V gene lookup returns CDR1 SGHRS and CDR2 YFSETQ. V was trimmed by 5 bases and J by 2 bases, leaving 12 bases between them. This CDR3 has 14 residues. CDR3 nucleotide sequence: TGCGCCAGCAGGCAAGACTATTTCACAGATACGCAGTATTTT. Amino acid sequence: CASRQDYFTDTQYF.

The chain combines TRBV6-6 with TRBJ1-6, with D possibly matching TRBD1 (6 bases). Trimming stripped 6 bases from V and 6 bases from J, with 18 bases between. The CDR3 length is 16 residues. Germline V gene lookup returns CDR1 MNHNY and CDR2 SVGAGI (reference sequence). DNA for the CDR3: TGTGCCAGCAGCCCCCTGGGGGGGGCGGGTAATTCACCCCTCCACTTT. Amino acid sequence: CASSPLGGAGNSPLHF.

The chain joins TRBV12-3 or TRBV12-4 to TRBJ1-1; D remains ambiguous. CDR3 size: 13 residues. Trimming removed 3 bases at V and 2 bases at J, with 7 bases between. The CDR3 spells CASSFLSNTEAFF. The DNA for the CDR3 is TGTGCCAGCAGTTTTCTGTCTAACACTGAAGCTTTCTTT.

This chain uses TRBV29-1 with TRBJ2-6, with 10 bases aligning to TRBD2. The CDR3 extends over 20 amino acids. Germline trimming cut 0 bases from V and 1 base from J; bases unmatched to any gene: 12. Germline CDR1 and CDR2: SQVTM and ANQGSEA. The DNA of the CDR3 is TGCAGCGTTGAAGATCGGAGCGGGAGGGCCGGGTCGTCTGGGGCCAACGTCCTGACTTTC. Its translation: CSVEDRSGRAGSSGANVLTF.

The chain recombines TRBV30 with TRBJ2-7, with D possibly TRBD2 on 6 matching bases. Germline V lookup: CDR1 GTSNPN, CDR2 SVGIG (reference sequence). The CDR3 length is 13 residues. Trimming pared 3 bases from V and 6 bases from J, leaving 15 bases between. The CDR3 region has the DNA TGTGCCTGGAGGCCAGACGTGGGGGGCGAGCAGTACTTC. This encodes CAWRPDVGGEQYF.

The chain recombines TRBV30 with TRBJ2-2, with 8 bases identical to TRBD2. Trimming removed 8 bases from V and 2 bases from J; junction bases left unmatched: 7. Germline CDR1 and CDR2: GTSNPN and SVGIG (reference sequence). This CDR3 has 14 residues. DNA of the CDR3: TGTGCCGCCCCGGGGGGGGGTAACACCGGGGAGCTGTTTTTT. Protein product: CAAPGGGNTGELFF.

This clone was observed many times. The chain carries TRBV7-2 and TRBJ1-2, with D perhaps matching TRBD1 (5 bases). This CDR3 has 13 amino acids. The germline CDR1 and CDR2 sequences are SGHTA and FQGNSA. The ends were cut back, 5 bases at V and 7 bases at J, with 14 bases in the middle. Here the CDR3 reads CASSQPGEGGYTF. The CDR3 coding sequence is TGTGCCAGCAGCCAGCCGGGGGAGGGTGGCTACACCTTC.

The gene calls are TRBV7-6 and TRBJ2-1, with no clear D. This CDR3 has 12 residues. V shed 5 bases and J shed 7 bases, with 9 bases lying between them. CDR1 and CDR2 from the germline V gene are SGHVS and FNYEAQ. The CDR3 coding sequence is TGTGCCAGCAGCACTCGATATAATGAGCAGTTCTTC. This codes for CASSTRYNEQFF.

CDR3 DNA sequence: TGTGCCACCAGTGATTTTATGCAGGGGCATCGGTCTGGAAACACCATATATTTT. Translated: CATSDFMQGHRSGNTIYF. The V and J genes are TRBV24-1 and TRBJ1-3; maybe TRBD1 (6 bases). V was pared by 1 base and J by 1 base, with 16 bases between. In germline, CDR1 is KGHDR, CDR2 SFDVKD. The CDR3 loop spans 18 amino acids.

The chain links TRBV27 to TRBJ2-3; D may be TRBD2 (7 bases). Germline-derived CDR1 and CDR2 are MNHEY and SMNVEV (reference sequence). The CDR3 consists of 18 residues. Trimming pared 1 base from V and 1 base from J, leaving 18 bases between. The CDR3 nucleotides read TGTGCCAGCAGTTTATTAGGGGGGGCGTCTACACGCACAGATACGCAGTATTTT. It codes for CASSLLGGASTRTDTQYF.

This clone was recorded only once. The chain has TRBV4-3 and TRBJ1-2; 8 positions agree with TRBD1. The germline gives CDR1 LGHNA, CDR2 YSLEER. The CDR3 runs 15 residues. V lost 0 bases and J lost 7; bases outside the gene matches: 7. CDR3 protein: CASSQDRQGAGGYTF. The CDR3, as DNA: TGCGCCAGCAGCCAAGATCGTCAGGGGGCGGGTGGCTACACCTTC.

This chain links TRBV9 with TRBJ2-7; 8 bases fit TRBD2. With 0 bases clipped from V and 12 bases from J, the junction kept 11 bases outside the gene matches. CDR3 length: 14 residues. Germline CDR1 is SGDLS and CDR2 is YYNGEE. In nucleotides, the CDR3 is TGTGCCAGCAGCGTAGATGGTAGCGGGGTCCTCATGTACTTC. This encodes CASSVDGSGVLMYF.

For this clone: At one end, the junction sequence differs from germline, possibly due to a read error. This CDR3 is CASSVLTGMGETQYF. The DNA of the CDR3 is TGTGCTAGCAGCGTATTGACAGGGATGGGAGAGACCCAGTACTTC. The rearrangement uses TRBV7-7 and TRBJ2-5, with 7 positions matching TRBD1. The CDR3 runs 15 residues. CDR1 is SSHAT and CDR2 is FNYEAQ in the germline V gene (reference sequence).

CDR3 in amino acids: CASSYSASGRVYF. CDR3 sequence (DNA): TGTGCCAGCAGTTACTCGGCTAGCGGGAGGGTGTATTTT. V gene TRBV6-2 or TRBV6-3 combines with J gene TRBJ2-3; TRBD2 agrees at 12 bases. The J segment lost 14 bases and the V segment lost 0 bases, leaving 3 bases of the junction unmatched. In germline, CDR1 is MNHEY, CDR2 SVGEGT. The CDR3 has 13 residues.

The CDR3, as DNA: TGTGCCAGCAGTTACTCCCGCGGCAAGGCTGGAAACACCATATATTTT. It specifies CASSYSRGKAGNTIYF. The chain carries TRBV6-5 and TRBJ1-3; the D is unclear. The germline V gene has CDR1 MNHEY and CDR2 SVGAGI. The V and J ends lost 0 bases and 2 bases respectively, with 11 bases between them. This CDR3 has 16 amino acids.

The chain is built from TRBV29-1 and TRBJ2-7, with TRBD1 identical over 7 bases. V lost 4 bases to trimming and J lost 3 bases; unmatched junction nucleotides: 9. Germline V gene lookup returns CDR1 SQVTM and CDR2 ANQGSEA. This CDR3 comprises 14 residues. The CDR3 coding sequence is TGCAGCGTTGCCGGCGTCAGGACAGGCTACGAGCAGTACTTC. This sequence encodes CSVAGVRTGYEQYF.

This sequence joins TRBV27 and TRBJ1-4; 8 bases agree with TRBD1. Unmatched junction bases numbered 3, after V lost 7 bases and J lost 2 bases. The CDR3 spans 14 residues. Germline V gene lookup returns CDR1 MNHEY and CDR2 SMNVEV (reference sequence). CDR3 nucleotides: TGTGCCAGCACCAGGACAGGGACTAATGAAAAACTGTTTTTT. Residues: CASTRTGTNEKLFF.

The J gene is TRBJ2-1, the V gene TRBV4-1; possible D gene TRBD2, 5 bases. The CDR3 is made up of 19 amino acids. Germline assignment: CDR1 MGHRA and CDR2 YSYEKL. Trimming cost V 4 bases and J 5 bases, with 27 bases left between them. CDR3 coding DNA: TGCGCCAGCAGCCTAGAAATCGGTCCCAGTCGGTGGGGAGACAATGAGCAGTTCTTC. Protein product: CASSLEIGPSRWGDNEQFF.

This chain uses TRBV12-3 or TRBV12-4 with TRBJ2-5, with D tentatively TRBD2 (5 bases). The V gene lost 6 bases and the J gene lost 5 bases, with 10 bases spanning the gap. This CDR3 contains 12 residues. As DNA, the CDR3 is TGTGCCAGCAGGCTGAGGGAGGAGACCCAGTACTTC. This encodes CASRLREETQYF.

The rearrangement uses TRBV19 and TRBJ1-5; 8 bases line up with TRBD1. This CDR3 has 15 amino acids. Germline V lookup: CDR1 LNHDA, CDR2 SQIVND (reference sequence). After removal of 9 bases from V and 0 bases from J, the junction contained 7 bases not matched to a gene. In DNA form, the CDR3 reads TGTGCCAGCAGAAGACAGGGGAATAGCAATCAGCCCCAGCATTTT. It encodes CASRRQGNSNQPQHF. Full variable domain (rest looked up from reference TRBV19 and TRBJ1-5): DGGITQSPKYLFRKEGQNVTLSCEQNLNHDAMYWYRQDPGQGLRLIYYSQIVNDFQKGDIAEGYSVSREKKESFPLTVTSAQKNPTAFYLCASRRQGNSNQPQHFGDGTRLSIL.

This chain links TRBV7-9 with TRBJ1-1; D is possibly TRBD1 (6 bases). CDR3 size: 15 residues. CDR1 and CDR2 from the germline V gene are SEHNR and FQNEAQ (reference sequence). Trimming removed 5 bases from V and 1 base from J, with 14 bases in between. CDR3 sequence reads: CASSADSLRNTEAFF. CDR3 DNA sequence: TGTGCCAGCAGCGCGGACAGCCTCAGGAACACTGAAGCTTTCTTT.